The TCR beta chain under discussion was sequenced for a study of T cell responses to AZD1222 COVID-19 vaccine. Study observations and caveats: Repertoire sampling occurred only after the peak T cell response. Mostly white British, mostly female donors; authors suggested clonal diversity may be underestimated. Reportedly, close to half of spike-specific TCRs are directed against unmutated variant regions. Dominant CD4 TCR responses targeted spike regions 160-218 and 743-854.

Produced via immunoSEQ multiplex PCR; TCRdb's table is partial and in-frame only. This sample has 210,000 or so clones; approximately 94% occur once, and the top ten carry approximately 1%. About this clone: Its antigen is as yet unknown.

The CDR3 loop spans 15 amino acids. Trimming took 7 bases from V and 5 from J; bases not matched to a gene: 9. CDR1 is MNHEY and CDR2 is SMNVEV in the germline V gene (reference sequence). The chain has TRBV27 and TRBJ1-4, with 8 bases matching TRBD1. The receptor's source is an adult in good health. The specimen comprised peripheral blood, sampled on day 0 of MenACWY control vaccination. CDR3 residues: CASMILSGGNEKLFF. CDR3 sequence (DNA): TGTGCCAGCATGATATTGTCAGGGGGCAATGAAAAACTGTTTTTT.